The 25 T cell receptor beta chains below come from one sample, sequenced in a study of CXCR3-negative and CXCR3-positive naive CD8 T cells. Study outcomes and limitations: Hydrophobicity of TRB CDR3s was greater in CXCR3-positive naive cells than in CXCR3-negative naive cells.

UMI-labeled 5' RACE TRB cDNA libraries were prepared from the cells. TCRdb reanalyzed the 5' RACE reads and collapses them to one entry per CDR3 protein, without DNA. This repertoire includes more than 80,000 distinct CDR3 sequences. Their cognate antigens are unknown. The sequencing sample was made of naive CXCR3+ CD8+ T cells from blood. Subset: CD45RO-CCR7+CD27+CD95- naive CD8+ T cells expressing CXCR3 (TNR3+). These receptors were obtained from a human donor in good health. Some clones in this sample may be carry-over from other donors' samples.

The chain couples TRBV3-1 to TRBJ1-1; the TCRdb D gene call, TRBD1, has no DNA to confirm it. The CDR3 covers 15 residues. Germline assignment: CDR1 LGHDT and CDR2 YNNKEL (reference sequence). CDR3: CASSSQVGVDTEAFF.

The chain combines TRBV14 with TRBJ2-5; the TRBD2 assignment by TCRdb is unverifiable without DNA. Germline V gives CDR1 SGHDN, CDR2 FVKESK. The CDR3 spans 16 residues. The chain's CDR3 is CASSSKAAEIQETQYF.

The CDR3 here is CASSIVENSNQPQHF. The J gene is TRBJ1-5, the V gene TRBV19. The CDR3 runs 15 residues. In germline, CDR1 is LNHDA, CDR2 SQIVND (reference sequence).

The chain joins TRBV29-1 to TRBJ2-7. This CDR3 spans 13 amino acids. Germline lookup yields CDR1 SQVTM and CDR2 ANQGSEA. The CDR3 is CSVVVGDLYEQYF.

The chain carries TRBV27 and TRBJ2-7; TCRdb selects TRBD2, and the lack of DNA leaves this call unchecked. CDR3 size: 15 residues. Germline loops: CDR1 MNHEY, CDR2 SMNVEV (reference sequence). Here the CDR3 reads CATGEARGSSYEQYF.

The rearrangement joins TRBV14 to TRBJ1-2. CDR3 length: 14 amino acids. CDR1 SGHDN and CDR2 FVKESK come from the germline V gene. CDR3 protein: CASSQDYRVYGYTF.

The chain combines TRBV12-3 or TRBV12-4 with TRBJ1-1; the D gene TCRdb calls, TRBD1, cannot be checked with no DNA. The CDR3 totals 14 residues. CDR3 in amino acids: CASRLRDRDTEAFF.

The chain carries TRBV29-1 and TRBJ2-3; TCRdb's D call of TRBD2 is untestable without DNA. The germline gives CDR1 SQVTM, CDR2 ANQGSEA. CDR3 length: 17 amino acids. CDR3 sequence: CSVEDLVLAGGTDTQYF.

The chain couples TRBV4-1 to TRBJ1-1; without DNA, the TCRdb call of TRBD1 cannot be checked. The germline CDR1 and CDR2 sequences are MGHRA and YSYEKL. The CDR3 contains 12 residues. The CDR3 protein is CASSQRDGEAFF.

The chain carries TRBV4-3 and TRBJ2-2; TCRdb proposes TRBD2, but this gene call is untestable without DNA. CDR1 is LGHNA, CDR2 YSLEER, per germline. The CDR3 is 17 residues long. CDR3 loop: CASSRLRGGEITGELFF.

The chain is built from TRBV15 and TRBJ2-6. Germline CDR1 LNHNV, CDR2 YYDKDF (reference sequence). The CDR3 is 16 amino acids. The CDR3: CATSDMGLGGANVLTF. Full variable domain (outside the CDR3, taken from reference TRBV15 and TRBJ2-6): DAMVIQNPRYQVTQFGKPVTLSCSQTLNHNVMYWYQQKSSQAPKLLFHYYDKDFNNEADTPDNFQSRRPNTSFCFLDIRSPGLGDTAMYLCATSDMGLGGANVLTFGAGSRLTVL.

The J gene is TRBJ2-7, the V gene TRBV6-2 or TRBV6-3. CDR1 MNHEY and CDR2 SVGEGT come from the germline V gene. The CDR3 extends over 13 amino acids. This CDR3 reads CASSYRGSYEQYF.

The chain is built from TRBV19 and TRBJ2-7. The CDR3 is 14 amino acids. CDR1 and CDR2 from the germline V gene are LNHDA and SQIVND (reference sequence). The CDR3 region is CASSTTSWRYEQYF. The full variable domain, completed using reference TRBV19 and TRBJ2-7, is DGGITQSPKYLFRKEGQNVTLSCEQNLNHDAMYWYRQDPGQGLRLIYYSQIVNDFQKGDIAEGYSVSREKKESFPLTVTSAQKNPTAFYLCASSTTSWRYEQYFGPGTRLTVT.

The chain links TRBV5-6 to TRBJ2-7; TCRdb's D gene call, TRBD1, goes unchecked for lack of DNA. Germline CDR1 reads SGHDT; CDR2 reads YYEEEE. The CDR3 covers 13 residues. CDR3 protein: CASSGGTAYEQYF.

The chain is built from TRBV7-9 and TRBJ1-3. Germline V lookup: CDR1 SEHNR, CDR2 FQNEAQ (reference sequence). The CDR3 spans 13 residues. The CDR3 loop is CATPSTAGNTIYF.

The chain joins TRBV9 to TRBJ2-7; TCRdb proposes TRBD1, but this gene call is untestable without DNA. This CDR3 comprises 16 residues. The germline CDR1 and CDR2 sequences are SGDLS and YYNGEE. The CDR3 sequence: CASSPTGGFTSYEQYF.

This chain connects TRBV10-1 to TRBJ1-1; the TCRdb call, TRBD1, lacks DNA for checking. The CDR3 runs to 11 residues. In germline, CDR1 is WNHNN, CDR2 SYGVQD (reference sequence). CDR3 amino acids: CANRRQGRAFF.

The genes are TRBV14 and TRBJ1-1. This CDR3 contains 14 residues. From germline, CDR1 is SGHDN and CDR2 FVKESK. CDR3 sequence: CASSHKVMNTEAFF.

J is TRBJ1-2 and V is TRBV28. Germline V lookup: CDR1 MDHEN, CDR2 SYDVKM. The CDR3 runs 13 residues. The CDR3 is CASTLGLNYGYTF.

The chain is built from TRBV29-1 and TRBJ2-7; TCRdb's D gene call, TRBD1, goes unchecked for lack of DNA. This CDR3 comprises 14 residues. Germline V gene lookup returns CDR1 SQVTM and CDR2 ANQGSEA. CDR3 in amino acids: CSVESTGNTYEQYF.

The rearrangement uses TRBV4-1 and TRBJ2-1; TCRdb's assignment of TRBD1 cannot be checked, as there is no DNA. The germline gives CDR1 MGHRA, CDR2 YSYEKL. The CDR3 covers 14 residues. The CDR3 here is CASSQGPWGSEQFF.

The genes are TRBV7-8 and TRBJ1-1; TCRdb designates TRBD1, a call that cannot be tested without DNA. The CDR3 loop spans 12 amino acids. The germline V gene has CDR1 SGHVS and CDR2 FQNEAQ. This CDR3 is CASSLTGLEAFF.

The chain recombines TRBV13 with TRBJ1-1. Looked up from germline, CDR1 is PRHDT and CDR2 is FYEKMQ (reference sequence). The CDR3 runs to 15 residues. The CDR3: CASSLRGVMNTEAFF.

This chain joins TRBV7-8 and TRBJ2-3. The germline gives CDR1 SGHVS, CDR2 FQNEAQ. The CDR3 contains 12 residues. The CDR3 protein is CASSLSADTQYF.

V usage is TRBV5-1 and J usage is TRBJ2-7; checking the TCRdb D call of TRBD2 is not possible without DNA. The germline V gene encodes CDR1 SGHRS and CDR2 YFSETQ. The CDR3 is 13 residues long. CDR3 protein: CASSLWGDYEQYF. Based on the CDR3 plus reference TRBV5-1 and TRBJ2-7, the full variable domain is KAGVTQTPRYLIKTRGQQVTLSCSPISGHRSVSWYQQTPGQGLQFLFEYFSETQRNKGNFPGRFSGRQFSNSRSEMNVSTLELGDSALYLCASSLWGDYEQYFGPGTRLTVT.